The rows below give T cell receptor beta chains drawn from one sample of a study of blood T cells in healthy people across ages. TCRdb analysed the 5' RACE reads with MiXCR anew, one entry per CDR3 protein. The table includes around 1.5 million distinct CDR3 sequences, about 35% detected once. What was sequenced was blood. The source of these receptors is a woman between 25 and 40 years old in good health. The CDR3 runs from the conserved cysteine through the conserved F or W. Only part of the rows carry a size: once, few, many, or a class if the clone is expanded.

V	size	J	CDR3
TRBV29-1	.	TRBJ1-1	CSVADRGRFEAFF
TRBV19	.	TRBJ2-2	CASSIAGTGELFF
TRBV9	many	TRBJ2-5	CASSVGTEETQYF
TRBV6-2/TRBV6-3	few	TRBJ2-1	CASSLLVAGVSDEQFF
TRBV5-6	.	TRBJ2-1	CAGSHSPGEQFF
TRBV7-2	.	TRBJ2-1	CASSPSGGLDYNEQFF
TRBV6-1	.	TRBJ1-4	CASAPGPANEKLFF
TRBV6-1	.	TRBJ1-1	CASSVSSRGHTEAFF
TRBV7-3	many	TRBJ2-3	CASSLGGITDTQYF
TRBV4-1	.	TRBJ2-7	CASSQITGGSEQYF
TRBV5-1	few	TRBJ1-1	CASSLDFYGYTEAFF
TRBV11-1	.	TRBJ2-5	CASSTREEGETQYF
TRBV20-1	.	TRBJ1-2	CSASGTGNYGYTF
TRBV7-9	.	TRBJ2-3	CASSFPQITDTQYF
TRBV6-5	.	TRBJ2-1	CASSYGSPNEQFF
TRBV10-3	few	TRBJ2-7	CAISDLRAEIGFEQYF
TRBV30	many	TRBJ1-1	CAWSPVGAEAFF
TRBV25-1	.	TRBJ2-1	CASRRLADNEQFF
TRBV7-2	.	TRBJ2-3	CASSPWLAGSTDTQYF
TRBV5-1	.	TRBJ1-5	CASSLGPGRVGFHQPQHF
TRBV12-3/TRBV12-4	.	TRBJ2-7	CASSLRLADIGEQYF
TRBV4-1	few	TRBJ1-2	CASSQDYSETGYGYTF
TRBV7-3	.	TRBJ2-2	CASSLTGPARGLFF
TRBV7-9	few	TRBJ1-2	CASSITYGTDYGYTF
TRBV3-1	many	TRBJ1-2	CASSPRAGNGYTF
TRBV4-2	few	.	CASSPGGGKAGERTQYF
TRBV6-6	.	TRBJ2-2	CASSYSRAGVSGELFF
TRBV4-2	few	TRBJ1-1	CASSQAPGRTEAFF
TRBV5-1	many	TRBJ2-7	CASSLARQGVDYEQYF
TRBV20-1	.	TRBJ2-7	CSATGRGESSYEQYF
TRBV10-2	.	TRBJ2-1	CASSWTNLDNEQFF
TRBV28	.	TRBJ2-5	CASSRRQGRKETQYF
TRBV28	.	TRBJ2-1	CASSRLAASSYNEQFF
TRBV6-6	.	TRBJ1-5	CASSYPPGRQGQPQHF
TRBV3-1	.	TRBJ1-2	CASSQLQGAGGYTF
TRBV4-1	.	TRBJ2-1	CASSPTLVAGTHEQFF
TRBV12-3/TRBV12-4	.	.	CASSQPTGRGGEQYF
TRBV4-1	.	TRBJ2-7	CASSPDRFNEQYF
TRBV20-1	many	TRBJ2-7	CSARILAGMGDEQYF
TRBV4-1	.	TRBJ2-2	CASSQDPGGVTGELFF
TRBV3-1	.	TRBJ1-2	CAGSHEQGASYGYTF
TRBV30	.	TRBJ2-7	CAWSHDGTTGVGEQYF
TRBV20-1	.	.	CSARDPTSRSSYNEQYF
TRBV3-1	.	TRBJ2-1	CASSQVLAVEGNEQFF
TRBV2	.	TRBJ2-3	CASSEVPGPGTDTQYF
TRBV20-1	.	TRBJ2-1	CSALAGGPNEQFF
TRBV20-1	.	TRBJ2-7	CSARDSVAASYERYF
TRBV5-6	.	TRBJ1-5	CASSSPSERLRQPQHF
TRBV20-1	.	TRBJ2-6	CSARDISGANILTF
TRBV30	.	TRBJ2-7	CAWTRQGGYEQYF
TRBV6-2/TRBV6-3	.	TRBJ1-1	CASSYKDITEAFF
TRBV20-1	few	TRBJ2-1	CSATTRDRGAYNEQFF
TRBV9	few	TRBJ2-1	CASSVESTEQFF
TRBV27	.	TRBJ2-1	CASKAGANEQFF
TRBV5-1	many	TRBJ2-5	CASRAGLKSRETQYF
TRBV18	.	TRBJ2-5	CASSGQRPSPPRQETQYF
TRBV12-3/TRBV12-4	few	TRBJ2-3	CASEGLAGGPADTQYF
TRBV27	few	TRBJ1-2	CASRGDRPFYGYTF
TRBV6-1	.	TRBJ2-5	CASSGGTGEGETQYF
TRBV7-6	.	TRBJ2-5	CASSSSLETQYF